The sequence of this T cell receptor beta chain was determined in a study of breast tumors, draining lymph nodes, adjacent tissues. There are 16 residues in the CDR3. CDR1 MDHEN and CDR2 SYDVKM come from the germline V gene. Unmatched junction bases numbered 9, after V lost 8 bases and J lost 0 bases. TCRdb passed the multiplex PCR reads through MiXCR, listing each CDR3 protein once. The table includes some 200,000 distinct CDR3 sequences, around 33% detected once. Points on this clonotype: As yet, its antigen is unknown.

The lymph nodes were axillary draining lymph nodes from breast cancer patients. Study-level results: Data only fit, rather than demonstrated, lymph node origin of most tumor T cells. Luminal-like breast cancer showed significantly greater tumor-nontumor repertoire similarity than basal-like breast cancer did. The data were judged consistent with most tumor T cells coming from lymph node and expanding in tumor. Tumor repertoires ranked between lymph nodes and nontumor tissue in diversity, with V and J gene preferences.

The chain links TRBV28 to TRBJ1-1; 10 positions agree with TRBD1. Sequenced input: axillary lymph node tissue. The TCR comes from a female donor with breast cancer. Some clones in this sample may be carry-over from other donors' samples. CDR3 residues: CASPPTTGGLNTEAFF. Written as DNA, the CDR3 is TGTGCCAGCCCTCCTACGACAGGGGGCCTGAACACTGAAGCTTTCTTT.